Listed below are T cell receptor beta chains from one sample, sequenced in a study of blood T cell repertoires in COVID-19. Profiled with immunoSEQ multiplex PCR; TCRdb holds only in-frame clones, not every one. Of some 400,000 clones listed, 75% to 90% were seen once; the top ten hold 1.1%. Sequenced sample: PBMCs or T cells enriched from blood (not recorded which). Receptors originate from a man aged 30-40 years who had recovered from COVID-19. CDR3s include the opening cysteine and the closing phenylalanine or tryptophan. A D gene is named only where the DNA matches it firmly. Not every row has a clone size; where given, it reads once, few, many or a size class.

cdr3_length j_call d_call clone_size v_call cdr3_aa cdr3_nt
12 TRBJ2-2 . . TRBV3-1/TRBV3-2 CAARPNTGELFF TGTGCCGCGAGGCCAAACACCGGGGAGCTGTTTTTT
14 TRBJ2-1 . . TRBV30 CAWSVRYGQTVQFF TGTGCCTGGAGTGTGCGGTATGGGCAGACAGTGCAGTTCTTC
13 TRBJ2-7 TRBD2 . TRBV5-8 CASPLAGDYEQYF TGTGCCAGCCCACTAGCGGGAGATTACGAGCAGTACTTC
16 TRBJ2-7 TRBD1 . TRBV28 CASSLQVGTGSYEQYF TGTGCCAGCAGTTTACAGGTGGGGACAGGAAGCTACGAGCAGTACTTC
14 TRBJ2-1 TRBD2 . TRBV2 CASSPGTSGSGQFF TGTGCCAGCAGTCCCGGGACTAGCGGGTCTGGGCAGTTCTTC
15 TRBJ1-3 . . TRBV30 CAWSVPSQTGATIYF TGTGCCTGGAGTGTACCGAGTCAAACCGGAGCCACCATATATTTT
13 TRBJ1-2 TRBD1 . TRBV30 CAWSPQTGEGYTF TGTGCCTGGAGTCCCCAGACAGGGGAGGGCTACACCTTC
16 TRBJ2-7 . . TRBV11-2 CASSLGVTDISYEQYF TGTGCCAGCAGCTTAGGGGTTACGGACATCTCCTACGAGCAGTACTTC
15 TRBJ1-4 . . TRBV7-9 CASSLRRQLNEKLFF TGTGCCAGCAGCTTGCGACGACAGCTTAATGAAAAACTGTTTTTT
15 TRBJ1-1 . . TRBV2 CASKLEANMNTEAFF TGTGCCAGCAAGTTAGAGGCCAACATGAACACTGAAGCTTTCTTT
14 TRBJ2-3 TRBD1 . TRBV5-1 CASSLERGQDTQYF TGCGCCAGCAGCTTGGAAAGGGGGCAAGATACGCAGTATTTT
17 TRBJ2-3 . . TRBV18 CASSPTVRTASTDTQYF TGTGCCAGCTCCCCTACTGTCCGGACAGCTAGCACAGATACGCAGTATTTT
16 TRBJ1-6 TRBD1 . TRBV5-1 CASSSGAGQGNSPLHF TGCGCCAGCAGCTCGGGGGCGGGACAGGGTAATTCACCCCTCCACTTT
16 TRBJ2-4 TRBD1 . TRBV5-5 CASSWTGVSDPLSQYF TGTGCCAGCAGCTGGACAGGGGTGAGTGACCCGCTAAGCCAATACTTC
15 TRBJ2-7 TRBD2 . TRBV3-1/TRBV3-2 CASSGGLAGPYEQYF TGTGCCAGCAGCGGGGGGCTAGCGGGGCCCTACGAGCAGTACTTC
14 TRBJ2-3 . . TRBV5-1 CASSLDSSPDTQYF TGCGCCAGCAGCTTGGACTCGAGCCCAGATACGCAGTATTTT
13 TRBJ1-1 . few TRBV28 CASSLPADSEAFF TGTGCCAGCAGTTTACCGGCGGACAGTGAAGCTTTCTTT
14 TRBJ2-7 . . TRBV5-1 CASRGQPQEVEQYF TGCGCCAGCAGGGGTCAGCCCCAGGAAGTAGAGCAGTACTTC
15 TRBJ2-2 TRBD1 . TRBV11-2 CASSLGTGNTGELFF TGTGCCAGCAGCTTAGGGACAGGCAACACCGGGGAGCTGTTTTTT
18 TRBJ2-1 TRBD2 . TRBV3-1/TRBV3-2 CASSHRASGRNSYNEQFF TGTGCCAGCAGCCATCGCGCTAGCGGGAGGAACTCCTACAATGAGCAGTTCTTC
15 TRBJ2-1 TRBD2 . TRBV19 CASVSSGRPYNEQFF TGTGCCAGCGTCAGTAGCGGGAGGCCATACAATGAGCAGTTCTTC
14 TRBJ1-5 . . TRBV2 CASSEQGSNQPQHF TGTGCCAGCAGTGAGCAGGGTAGCAATCAGCCCCAGCATTTT
14 TRBJ1-1 TRBD1 . TRBV9 CASSQTGVNTEAFF TGTGCCAGCAGCCAGACAGGGGTTAACACTGAAGCTTTCTTT
11 TRBJ2-7 TRBD1 few TRBV5-1 CASSSTGGQYF TGCGCCAGCAGCTCGACAGGGGGGCAGTACTTC
16 TRBJ1-6 . . TRBV6-5 CASSYSGSPINSPLHF TGTGCCAGCAGTTACTCGGGGAGTCCTATCAATTCACCCCTCCACTTT
16 TRBJ1-5 TRBD1 . TRBV28 CASSFRTGPSNQPQHF TGTGCCAGCAGTTTTAGGACAGGACCTAGCAATCAGCCCCAGCATTTT